The source of this T cell receptor (beta chain) is a study of response to subunit inactivated influenza vaccine. Broader study findings: It was the authors' suggestion that each seasonal influenza vaccination recruits few new T cells.

One entry per CDR3 protein, called by TCRdb with MiXCR from the RT-PCR reads. Of around 750,000 distinct CDR3 sequences listed, approximately 21% were seen once; the top ten hold about 9.4%. Details on this clonotype: What it binds is unknown.

Germline V gene lookup returns CDR1 SEHNR and CDR2 FQNEAQ (reference sequence). This CDR3 has 14 residues. The J segment lost 7 bases and the V segment lost 5 bases, leaving 6 bases of the junction unmatched. The receptor was isolated from a man aged 50-59 years who received an inactivated influenza vaccine. This sample comprised PBMCs from blood, obtained 4 to 6 days after vaccination. The chain joins TRBV7-9 to TRBJ2-2, with TRBD2 matching 8 bases. CDR3 region: CASSPGLVSGELFF. In DNA, the CDR3 is TGTGCCAGCAGCCCGGGACTAGTCAGCGGGGAGCTGTTTTTT.